This T cell receptor beta chain was found in a study of beta chain features in type 1 diabetes. Findings and limits, study-wide: A moderate, significant TCRB CDR3 shortening appeared in type 1 diabetes across four CD4+ subsets. With patients and controls alike, PCR might favor shorter templates to an equal degree. Insertions at VDJ junctions were less frequent in type 1 diabetes patients. These patients also deleted more nucleotides at the same junctions.

Deletions cut 6 bases from V and 0 bases from J, with 12 bases between. Germline assignment: CDR1 MDHEN and CDR2 SYDVKM. The CDR3 extends over 14 amino acids. With respect to this clone: What it recognizes is unknown.

The authors reverse transcribed all of the isolated RNA, so sequencing captured expressed TCRB transcripts. Measured with immunoSEQ multiplex PCR; TCRdb has only the in-frame clones, and not every one. The table lists a few hundred thousand clones, approximately 25% of them singletons. The receptor was isolated from a woman in her thirties with type 1 diabetes. Sample: naive CD4+ T cells from blood. The V and J genes are TRBV28 and TRBJ2-7; D may be TRBD1 (6 bases). CDR3 sequence: CASRITGSSYEQYF. The CDR3 DNA reads as TGTGCCAGCAGGATAACAGGGAGCTCCTACGAGCAGTACTTC. Full variable domain (outside the CDR3, taken from reference TRBV28 and TRBJ2-7): DVKVTQSSRYLVKRTGEKVFLECVQDMDHENMFWYRQDPGLGLRLIYFSYDVKMKEKGDIPEGYSVSREKKERFSLILESASTNQTSMYLCASRITGSSYEQYFGPGTRLTVT.